Listed here are 30 T cell receptor beta chains from one sample, sequenced in a study of response to subunit inactivated influenza vaccine. TCRdb re-called the RT-PCR reads with MiXCR, one entry per CDR3 protein. This sample yields more than 150,000 distinct CDR3 sequences, of which about 9% are seen a single time; about 11% belongs to the top ten. The sample in question was non-naive T cells sorted from PBMCs, obtained on the day of vaccination. The origin of the receptors is a man in his fifties who received an inactivated influenza vaccine.

This clonotype was recorded at least ten times. The V gene is TRBV20-1, the J gene TRBJ2-7; D uncertain. CDR1 is DFQATT, CDR2 SNEGSKA, per germline (reference sequence). The CDR3 extends over 12 amino acids. With 0 bases removed from V and 3 bases from J, the gap between germline ends came to 6 bases. As DNA, the CDR3 is TGCAGTGCTAGAGATAACGGCTACGAGCAGTACTTC. It encodes CSARDNGYEQYF.

This clonotype has a count of ten or more. The chain recombines TRBV20-1 with TRBJ2-1; 9 bases are a match to TRBD2. The trim removed 3 bases at V and 8 bases at J, leaving 5 bases unmatched. The CDR3 sequence is 13 residues long. Looked up from germline, CDR1 is DFQATT and CDR2 is SNEGSKA (reference sequence). In DNA, the CDR3 is TGCAGTGCTAGGCGGGGGGGCGTGGATGAGCAGTTCTTC. It codes for CSARRGGVDEQFF.

The table lists this clonotype with many counts. The rearrangement joins TRBV29-1 to TRBJ2-4, with D perhaps being TRBD1 or TRBD2 (6 bases each). CDR3 size: 15 residues. The ends were cut back, 8 bases at V and 0 bases at J, with 17 bases in the middle. Germline V gene data show CDR1 as SQVTM and CDR2 as ANQGSEA. CDR3 protein: CSTKGGTVAKNIQYF. CDR3 nucleotides: TGCAGCACTAAAGGGGGGACTGTAGCCAAAAACATTCAGTACTTC.

The chain carries TRBV7-8 and TRBJ2-1; a possible D gene is TRBD1 (7 bases). Germline V gene data show CDR1 as SGHVS and CDR2 as FQNEAQ. Trimming removed 1 base at V and 5 bases at J, with 12 bases between. This CDR3 contains 15 residues. The CDR3: CASSLVRGVNNEQFF. The CDR3 DNA sequence: TGTGCCAGCAGCTTAGTCAGGGGGGTAAACAATGAGCAGTTCTTC.

This clonotype was detected a few times. The rearrangement uses TRBV7-2 and TRBJ2-3; D is perhaps TRBD2 (6 bases). This CDR3 region has 14 residues. With 5 bases removed from V and 4 bases from J, the gap between germline ends came to 13 bases. Germline lookup yields CDR1 SGHTA and CDR2 FQGNSA. This CDR3 reads CASSPRRAADTQYF. CDR3 sequence (DNA): TGTGCCAGCAGCCCTCGGAGGGCAGCAGATACGCAGTATTTT.

This clonotype was recorded many times. The chain uses TRBV20-1 and TRBJ1-1; D call uncertain. The CDR3 sequence is 14 residues long. V was trimmed by 3 bases and J by 2 bases, leaving 13 bases between them. From germline, CDR1 is DFQATT and CDR2 SNEGSKA (reference sequence). CDR3 region: CSASGFGGNTEAFF. DNA for the CDR3: TGCAGTGCTAGTGGGTTCGGCGGAAACACTGAAGCTTTCTTT.

This clonotype was counted only a few times. CDR3 loop: CSARVGDRVGSPLHF. The CDR3 DNA reads TGCAGTGCTAGAGTCGGCGACAGGGTTGGTTCACCCCTCCACTTT. The chain links TRBV20-1 to TRBJ1-6; 7 bases are shared with TRBD1. CDR3 length: 15 residues. Germline V CDR1 and CDR2: DFQATT, SNEGSKA (reference sequence). The trim removed 1 base at V and 9 bases at J, leaving 9 bases unmatched.

This clonotype was seen only a few times. The chain carries TRBV18 and TRBJ1-1; TRBD1 aligns across 12 bases. The germline gives CDR1 KGHSH, CDR2 LQKENI. Germline trimming cut 3 bases from V and 4 bases from J; bases unmatched to any gene: 3. The CDR3 has 15 residues. The CDR3 coding sequence is TGTGCCAGCTCACCCGGGACAGGGGGCTCCACTGAAGCTTTCTTT. This encodes CASSPGTGGSTEAFF.

The chain recombines TRBV6-2 or TRBV6-3 with TRBJ1-5, with D maybe TRBD1 (6 bases). V lost 5 bases and J lost 2, with 10 bases in between. The CDR3 contains 14 residues. Germline values: CDR1 MNHEY, CDR2 SVGEGT. DNA for the CDR3: TGTGCCAGCAGTCACAGGGCACGCAATCAGCCCCAGCATTTT. Translating it yields CASSHRARNQPQHF.

This clonotype was recorded many times. This chain connects TRBV29-1 to TRBJ1-2, with D unresolved. V dropped 6 bases and J dropped 4 bases, with 12 bases sitting between them. This CDR3 has 12 amino acids. CDR1 and CDR2 from the germline V gene are SQVTM and ANQGSEA. The DNA for the CDR3 is TGCAGCGTCGCGGACGCTGGCTATGGCTACACCTTC. Its protein product is CSVADAGYGYTF.

This clonotype has more than one count but fewer than ten. The J gene is TRBJ2-7, the V gene TRBV5-1; 10 nucleotides align to TRBD2. The J segment lost 4 bases and the V segment lost 5 bases, leaving 9 bases of the junction unmatched. CDR3 length: 15 amino acids. Germline loops: CDR1 SGHRS, CDR2 YFSETQ. The CDR3, as DNA: TGCGCCAGCAGTCACCTAGCGGGAGTGCTTTACGAGCAGTACTTC. Translating it yields CASSHLAGVLYEQYF.

This clonotype was seen repeatedly, ten times or more. The V gene is TRBV18, the J gene TRBJ2-5; D possibly corresponds to TRBD2 (6 bases). CDR3 length: 14 amino acids. In germline, CDR1 is KGHSH, CDR2 LQKENI. V lost 1 base, J lost 2 bases, and 8 bases lay in between. CDR3: CASSPRRGQETQYF. The CDR3 DNA reads as TGTGCCAGCTCACCACGGCGGGGACAAGAGACCCAGTACTTC.

This clonotype showed up just a few times. The chain employs TRBV20-1 and TRBJ1-2; D remains unclear. Germline-derived CDR1 and CDR2 are DFQATT and SNEGSKA (reference sequence). V was shortened by 5 bases and J by 1 base, with 11 bases between the two germline ends. This CDR3 region has 13 residues. In DNA form, the CDR3 reads TGCAGTGCTGCTGACATTCTTAACTATGGCTACACCTTC. It translates to CSAADILNYGYTF.

This clonotype was detected only a few times. This chain joins TRBV30 and TRBJ1-2, with 8 bases aligning to TRBD1. The CDR3 runs to 15 residues. V was clipped by 0 bases and J by 4 bases; unmatched bases: 7. The V gene's germline CDR1 is GTSNPN and CDR2 SVGIG (reference sequence). The CDR3 bases are TGTGCCTGGAGTGTCGGGACAGGCCGATCCTATGGCTACACCTTC. It encodes CAWSVGTGRSYGYTF.

This clonotype was counted a few times. This chain connects TRBV7-8 to TRBJ2-7; a weak D match, TRBD1 (5 bases). V lost 4 bases to trimming and J lost 1 base, with 14 bases between them. Per germline, CDR1 SGHVS and CDR2 FQNEAQ. The CDR3 has 15 residues. DNA of the CDR3: TGTGCCAGCAGCTGGCAGGGCCAAGATTCCTACGAGCAGTACTTC. Translating gives CASSWQGQDSYEQYF. Using reference TRBV7-8 and TRBJ2-7 for the parts outside the CDR3, the full variable domain is GAGVSQSPRYKVAKRGQDVALRCDPISGHVSLFWYQQALGQGPEFLTYFQNEAQLDKSGLPSDRFFAERPEGSVSTLKIQRTQQEDSAVYLCASSWQGQDSYEQYFGPGTRLTVT.

This clonotype was detected a few times. The chain couples TRBV12-3 or TRBV12-4 to TRBJ2-1; 12 bases match TRBD2. Trimming cost V 6 bases and J 12 bases; bases outside gene matches: 9. This CDR3 region has 14 residues. The CDR3 region is CASRGLAGRQGQFF. CDR3 nucleotides: TGTGCCAGCAGAGGACTAGCGGGGCGGCAAGGGCAGTTCTTC.

The chain is built from TRBV4-3 and TRBJ2-3; D is perhaps TRBD2 (5 bases). V shed 4 bases and J shed 3 bases, with 17 bases lying between them. Germline V gene sequence: CDR1 LGHNA, CDR2 YSLEER. This CDR3 contains 16 residues. The CDR3 DNA follows: TGCGCCAGCAGCCGCCAGTTCGGGGTTGGGACAGATACGCAGTATTTT. Its protein product is CASSRQFGVGTDTQYF.

Ten or more counts support this clonotype. The CDR3 nucleotides are TGTGCCAGCAGTTACCAGGGAAACTACGAGCAGTACTTC. It yields the protein CASSYQGNYEQYF. This chain uses TRBV6-2 or TRBV6-3 with TRBJ2-7; D is possibly TRBD1 (5 bases). The length of the CDR3 is 13 residues. Per the germline V gene, CDR1 is MNHEY and CDR2 is SVGEGT. The V end was cut by 2 bases, the J end by 3 bases, with 8 bases between.

V gene TRBV5-1 combines with J gene TRBJ2-3; 10 positions agree with TRBD2. V lost 0 bases to trimming and J lost 3 bases; unmatched junction nucleotides: 1. Germline CDR1 reads SGHRS; CDR2 reads YFSETQ. The CDR3 contains 15 residues. The CDR3 region has the DNA TGCGCCAGCAGCTTGGAACTAGCGGGGACAGATACGCAGTATTTT. This codes for CASSLELAGTDTQYF.

In this sample, this clonotype turned up a few times. The chain has TRBV20-1 and TRBJ2-4; D may be TRBD1 or TRBD2 (5 bases each). This CDR3 region has 16 residues. Trimming removed 0 bases from V and 0 bases from J, with 12 bases in between. CDR1 DFQATT and CDR2 SNEGSKA come from the germline V gene (reference sequence). For the CDR3, the DNA is TGCAGTGCTAGAGATCTCTCAGGGACAGCCAAAAACATTCAGTACTTC. Its protein is CSARDLSGTAKNIQYF.

This clonotype was observed many times. The chain has TRBV20-1 and TRBJ1-3; no firm D call. The germline V gene has CDR1 DFQATT and CDR2 SNEGSKA (reference sequence). The V end lost 1 base, the J end lost 0 bases, and 7 bases lay between the germline ends. There are 14 residues in the CDR3. CDR3 residues: CSARAASSGNTIYF. The DNA of the CDR3 is TGCAGTGCTAGAGCCGCCAGCTCTGGAAACACCATATATTTT.

This chain joins TRBV20-1 and TRBJ1-4; D is unclear. The CDR3 spans 14 residues. The V gene's germline CDR1 is DFQATT and CDR2 SNEGSKA (reference sequence). Trimming removed 6 bases at V and 8 bases at J, with 19 bases between. CDR3 bases: TGCAGTGCGAAGCTGGGTGCCTCGGGGGAAAAACTGTTTTTT. It yields the protein CSAKLGASGEKLFF.

Of note for this clonotype: Compared with germline, one end of the junction differs, possibly owing to a read error. The chain couples TRBV29-1 to TRBJ2-1; 14 bases agree with TRBD2. Per the germline V gene, CDR1 is SQVTM and CDR2 is ANQGSEA. This CDR3 comprises 16 residues. The CDR3 protein is CGVVGLAGGAYNEQFF. In DNA, the CDR3 is TGCGGCGTCGTCGGACTAGCGGGGGGCGCATACAATGAGCAGTTCTTC.

The rearrangement links TRBV5-6 to TRBJ2-2; 10 nucleotides match TRBD1. The V gene's germline CDR1 is SGHDT and CDR2 YYEEEE. CDR3 length: 19 amino acids. Losses at the gene ends were 1 base for V and 4 bases for J; bases not matched to a gene: 13. CDR3 residues: CASSLLSETGGRGTGELFF. The CDR3 region has the DNA TGTGCCAGCAGCTTGTTGTCCGAGACAGGGGGCAGGGGCACCGGGGAGCTGTTTTTT.

Only a few counts were recorded for this clonotype. The chain carries TRBV20-1 and TRBJ2-3; 9 bases fit TRBD2. Germline V CDR1 and CDR2: DFQATT, SNEGSKA (reference sequence). V gave up 1 base and J gave up 3 bases; unmatched junction bases: 5. The CDR3 has 15 amino acids. CDR3 residues: CSARAPSGTTDTQYF. The CDR3 DNA sequence: TGCAGTGCTAGAGCGCCTAGCGGGACTACAGATACGCAGTATTTT.

V is TRBV24-1 and J is TRBJ2-5; D tentatively reads TRBD1 or TRBD2 (6 bases each). V was pared by 6 bases and J by 4 bases, with 14 bases between. Germline CDR1 is KGHDR and CDR2 is SFDVKD. CDR3 length equals 14 residues. CDR3: CATSPVGGRETQYF. The CDR3 DNA is TGTGCCACCAGTCCCGTGGGGGGCAGAGAGACCCAGTACTTC.

The rearrangement uses TRBV9 and TRBJ2-7; TRBD1 agrees at 8 bases. Trimming at V came to 0 bases and at J to 6 bases, leaving 11 bases not matched to a gene. This CDR3 contains 16 residues. The germline gives CDR1 SGDLS, CDR2 YYNGEE. CDR3: CASSVGGPGGSAEQYF. In nucleotides, the CDR3 is TGTGCCAGCAGCGTAGGTGGGCCAGGGGGCTCGGCCGAGCAGTACTTC.

The V and J genes are TRBV6-1 and TRBJ1-1; TRBD1 is a possible D gene (5 bases). CDR3 length: 15 residues. CDR1 is MNHNS, CDR2 SASEGT, per germline. Trimming stripped 7 bases from V and 0 bases from J, with 15 bases between. Here the CDR3 reads CASNLYGGVNTEAFF. The CDR3 nucleotides are TGTGCCAGCAATCTTTACGGGGGGGTGAACACTGAAGCTTTCTTT.

Ten or more counts support this clonotype. The genes are TRBV4-2 and TRBJ2-7; possibly TRBD1 or TRBD2 for D (5 bases each). CDR3 length equals 14 residues. Germline loops: CDR1 LGHNA, CDR2 YNFKEQ. The ends were cut back, 1 base at V and 4 bases at J, with 11 bases in the middle. DNA of the CDR3: TGTGCCAGCAGCCAAGGGGACGGGATGTACGAGCAGTACTTC. Amino acids: CASSQGDGMYEQYF.

This clonotype was counted only a few times. The V and J genes are TRBV27 and TRBJ2-7; D gene uncertain. Trimming stripped 0 bases from V and 3 bases from J, with 15 bases between. The CDR3 is 16 residues long. CDR1 is MNHEY, CDR2 SMNVEV, per germline (reference sequence). The CDR3 DNA reads as TGTGCCAGCAGTTTATCGGCCTTGGCGCCCAGCTACGAGCAGTACTTC. Residues: CASSLSALAPSYEQYF.